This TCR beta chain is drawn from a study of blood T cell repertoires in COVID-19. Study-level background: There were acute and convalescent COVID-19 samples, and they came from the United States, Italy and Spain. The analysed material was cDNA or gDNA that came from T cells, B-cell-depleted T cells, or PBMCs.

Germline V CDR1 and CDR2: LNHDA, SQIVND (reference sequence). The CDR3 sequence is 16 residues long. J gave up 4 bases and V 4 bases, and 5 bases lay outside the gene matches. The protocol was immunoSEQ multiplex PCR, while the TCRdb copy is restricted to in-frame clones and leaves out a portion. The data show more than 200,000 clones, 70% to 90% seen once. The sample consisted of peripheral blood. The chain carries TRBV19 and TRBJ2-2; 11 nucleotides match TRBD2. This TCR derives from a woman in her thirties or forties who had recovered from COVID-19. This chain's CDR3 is CASSSSGRAGTGELFF. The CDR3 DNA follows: TGTGCCAGTAGTAGTAGCGGGAGGGCGGGCACCGGGGAGCTGTTTTTT.